This TCR beta chain was sequenced for a study of T cells in Graves' hyperthyroidism and ophthalmopathy. Uncontrolled infection, other autoimmune disease, pregnancy or lactation led to exclusion. Thyroid ultrasound, orbital computed tomography, clinical symptoms, and serum thyroxine and TRAb underpinned diagnoses. Fresh 10 ml peripheral blood yielded PBMCs. Using RNA transcripts as the source, TCR beta CDR3 regions were amplified. With the HTBI primer set, the TCR CDR3 went through a first round of RT-PCR. One entry per CDR3 protein, called by TCRdb with MiXCR from the multiplex PCR reads. Altogether over 500,000 distinct CDR3 sequences are present, about 16% being singletons, with the ten largest covering over 25%. This clonotype has only a few counts. Sequencing used blood. This receptor was identified in a woman younger than 45 with Graves' ophthalmopathy.

The CDR3 region is CASSTWVDGYTF. In DNA, the CDR3 is TGTGCCAGCAGTACCTGGGTGGATGGCTACACCTTC. The chain has TRBV6-1 and TRBJ1-2; no definite D call. Germline values: CDR1 MNHNS, CDR2 SASEGT. The CDR3 consists of 12 residues. V was trimmed by 5 bases and J by 6 bases, leaving 10 bases between them.